This T cell receptor beta chain originates from a study of blood T cells in healthy people across ages. A second PCR of 7 to 11 cycles used a sample-barcoded 5' primer and a J-beta primer mix. MiXCR, run by TCRdb on the 5' RACE reads, gives a single entry per CDR3 protein. Among some 1.5 million distinct CDR3 sequences listed, about 30% were seen once. Material: blood. The receptor was derived from a woman aged 25 to 39 in good health.

In DNA form, the CDR3 reads TGTGCCAGCAGTGAATTTGGGAACACCGGGGAGCTGTTTTTT. Protein product: CASSEFGNTGELFF. The V gene is TRBV2, the J gene TRBJ2-2; unclear D gene. V shed 2 bases and J shed 1 base, with 5 bases lying between them. Germline V CDR1 and CDR2: SNHLY, FYNNEI. The CDR3 is 14 amino acids.